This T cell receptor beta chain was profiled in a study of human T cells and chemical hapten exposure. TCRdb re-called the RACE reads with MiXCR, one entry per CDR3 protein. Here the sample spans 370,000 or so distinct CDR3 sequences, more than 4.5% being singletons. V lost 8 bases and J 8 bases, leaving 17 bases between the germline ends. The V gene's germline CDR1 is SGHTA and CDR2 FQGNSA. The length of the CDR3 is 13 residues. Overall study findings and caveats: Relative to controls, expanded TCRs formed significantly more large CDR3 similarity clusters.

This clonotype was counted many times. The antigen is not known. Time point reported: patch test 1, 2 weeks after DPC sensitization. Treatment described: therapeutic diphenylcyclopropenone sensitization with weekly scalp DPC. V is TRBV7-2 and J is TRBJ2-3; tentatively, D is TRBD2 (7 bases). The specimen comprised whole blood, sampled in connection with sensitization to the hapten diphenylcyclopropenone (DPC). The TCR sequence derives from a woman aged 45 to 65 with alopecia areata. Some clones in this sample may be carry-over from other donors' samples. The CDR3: CASPSGEGGTQYF. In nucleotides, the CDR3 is TGTGCCAGCCCCTCAGGGGAGGGGGGTACGCAGTATTTT.